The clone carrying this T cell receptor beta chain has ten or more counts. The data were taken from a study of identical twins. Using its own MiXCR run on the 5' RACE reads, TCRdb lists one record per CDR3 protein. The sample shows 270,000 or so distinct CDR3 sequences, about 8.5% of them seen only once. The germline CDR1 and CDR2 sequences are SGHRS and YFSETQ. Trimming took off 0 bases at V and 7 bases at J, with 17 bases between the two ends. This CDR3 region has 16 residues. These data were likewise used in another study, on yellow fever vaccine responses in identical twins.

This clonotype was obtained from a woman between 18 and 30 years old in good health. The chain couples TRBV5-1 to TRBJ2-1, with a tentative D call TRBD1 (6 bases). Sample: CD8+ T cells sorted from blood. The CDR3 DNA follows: TGCGCCAGCAGCTTGGGGGACATATGGTCGCGGAATGAGCAGTTCTTC. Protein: CASSLGDIWSRNEQFF. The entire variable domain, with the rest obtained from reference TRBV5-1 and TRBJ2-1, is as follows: KAGVTQTPRYLIKTRGQQVTLSCSPISGHRSVSWYQQTPGQGLQFLFEYFSETQRNKGNFPGRFSGRQFSNSRSEMNVSTLELGDSALYLCASSLGDIWSRNEQFFGPGTRLTVL.